This entry lists 11 T cell receptor beta chains sequenced from one sample in a study of STAT3 mutations in large granular lymphocyte leukemia. Study-level results: Every T-cell large granular lymphocyte leukemia patient had at least one immunodominant TCR beta clonotype.

These TCRs are of unknown antigen specificity. Profiling relied on immunoSEQ multiplex PCR, and the TCRdb table lists in-frame clones only, not all of them. The table records several thousand clones, 60% to 85% of them present only once. The sequencing sample was made of peripheral blood mononuclear cells. The receptors shown here come from a woman in her thirties or forties with T-cell large granular lymphocyte leukemia. Some clones in this sample may be carry-over from other donors' samples.

The chain couples TRBV7-9 to TRBJ2-5, with D unresolved. CDR1 SEHNR and CDR2 FQNEAQ come from the germline V gene (reference sequence). Trimming removed 5 bases from V and 5 bases from J, with 12 bases in between. CDR3 size: 13 residues. CDR3 DNA: TGTGCCAGCAGCCTGTTGGGTGCGGAGACCCAGTACTTC. This codes for CASSLLGAETQYF.

This rearrangement joins TRBV10-3 to TRBJ2-7; 8 bases fit TRBD1. V lost 8 bases to trimming and J lost 5 bases; unmatched junction nucleotides: 11. The germline V gene has CDR1 ENHRY and CDR2 SYGVKD. The CDR3 runs to 14 residues. CDR3 nucleotides: TGTGCCATCGGAGACCTCAGGGGGCCGGACGAGCAGTACTTC. Amino acids: CAIGDLRGPDEQYF.

For the CDR3, the DNA is TGCAGCGTTGAGATCATGTACGGGGGCTCCTACGAGCAGTACTTC. Its protein product is CSVEIMYGGSYEQYF. The chain couples TRBV29-1 to TRBJ2-7; TRBD2 might be the D (6 bases). The V gene lost 3 bases and the J gene lost 0 bases, with 15 bases spanning the gap. Per the germline V gene, CDR1 is SQVTM and CDR2 is ANQGSEA. The CDR3 contains 15 residues.

This chain uses TRBV6-5 with TRBJ1-1, with a weak D call TRBD1 (5 bases). V was trimmed by 4 bases and J by 5 bases, leaving 17 bases between them. Germline V gene data show CDR1 as MNHEY and CDR2 as SVGAGI. This CDR3 is built from 15 residues. In nucleotides, the CDR3 is TGTGCCAGCAGTTCCAACCTTGGGGGTCGGACTGAAGCTTTCTTT. Translated, it gives CASSSNLGGRTEAFF.

The gene calls are TRBV6-5 and TRBJ1-2; D call uncertain. Trimming took 5 bases from V and 3 from J, leaving 13 bases between them. The CDR3 contains 14 residues. The germline gives CDR1 MNHEY, CDR2 SVGAGI. This CDR3 is CASSTQVRDYGYTF. CDR3 in DNA: TGTGCCAGCAGTACGCAGGTTAGGGACTATGGCTACACCTTC.

V usage is TRBV5-5 and J usage is TRBJ2-1, with 8 positions matching TRBD2. J gave up 8 bases and V 4 bases, and 11 bases lay outside the gene matches. Germline V gene sequence: CDR1 SGHKS, CDR2 YYEKEE (reference sequence). The CDR3 is made up of 15 amino acids. The CDR3 DNA is TGTGCCAGCAGCCTGGTCAGCGGGAGCGTGTATGAGCAGTTCTTC. Translation: CASSLVSGSVYEQFF.

The chain has TRBV18 and TRBJ1-1; TRBD1 is a possible D gene (6 bases). There are 15 residues in the CDR3. Between the trimmed V and J ends, which lost 2 bases and 4 bases, there was a span of 14 bases. Germline assignment: CDR1 KGHSH and CDR2 LQKENI. CDR3 sequence (DNA): TGTGCCAGCTCACCAACAGGGCAATCCAGCACTGAAGCTTTCTTT. Translation gives CASSPTGQSSTEAFF.

V is TRBV5-4 and J is TRBJ1-1; TRBD1 is a possible D gene (5 bases). V was clipped by 8 bases and J by 3 bases, with 17 bases between them. The CDR3 sequence is 14 residues long. Germline loops: CDR1 SGHNT, CDR2 YYREEE (reference sequence). The CDR3 loop is CASMPPGGYTEAFF. CDR3 in DNA: TGTGCCAGTATGCCCCCGGGGGGGTACACTGAAGCTTTCTTT.

The rearrangement links TRBV30 to TRBJ1-1; 7 bases fit TRBD1. Germline V gene lookup returns CDR1 GTSNPN and CDR2 SVGIG (reference sequence). This CDR3 comprises 14 residues. The V segment lost 2 bases and the J segment 2 bases; nucleotides outside the gene matches: 5. CDR3 sequence (DNA): TGTGCCTGGAGTAAGGACAGGTTAAACACTGAAGCTTTCTTT. Translation gives CAWSKDRLNTEAFF.

This clone turned up a few times. J is TRBJ2-7 and V is TRBV13; 7 bases align to TRBD1. CDR3 size: 15 residues. Germline CDR1 is PRHDT and CDR2 is FYEKMQ (reference sequence). J gave up 1 base and V 3 bases, and 6 bases lay outside the gene matches. The CDR3 is CASSLDGTASYEQYF. The CDR3 coding sequence is TGTGCCAGCAGCTTGGACGGGACAGCATCCTACGAGCAGTACTTC.

The chain employs TRBV18 and TRBJ2-7; 9 bases are shared with TRBD1. J was trimmed by 4 bases and V by 5 bases; bases with no gene match: 9. The CDR3 extends over 15 amino acids. Looked up from germline, CDR1 is KGHSH and CDR2 is LQKENI. CDR3 in DNA: TGTGCCAGCTCATCCTCCGGGACAGGGTGGTACGAGCAGTACTTC. It codes for CASSSSGTGWYEQYF. Full variable domain (remainder filled in from reference TRBV18 and TRBJ2-7): NAGVMQNPRHLVRRRGQEARLRCSPMKGHSHVYWYRQLPEEGLKFMVYLQKENIIDESGMPKERFSAEFPKEGPSILRIQQVVRGDSAAYFCASSSSGTGWYEQYFGPGTRLTVT.